This T cell receptor (beta chain) was sequenced during a study of identical twins. The CDR3 is 17 residues long. V trimming: 4 bases; J trimming: 7 bases; junction bases outside the gene matches: 10. Germline CDR1 is LGHDT and CDR2 is YNNKEL (reference sequence). The table lists this clonotype with a few counts. MiXCR, run by TCRdb on the 5' RACE reads, gives a single entry per CDR3 protein. The data show hundreds of thousands of distinct CDR3 sequences, roughly 6.2% seen once. Sequenced sample: naive T cells sorted from blood. The source of this sequence is a man between 18 and 35 years old in good health. V usage is TRBV3-1 and J usage is TRBJ2-1, with 13 positions matching TRBD2. The CDR3 loop reads CASSLGLAGVTGNEQFF. In DNA, the CDR3 is TGTGCCAGCAGCCTCGGACTAGCGGGAGTTACGGGGAATGAGCAGTTCTTC.